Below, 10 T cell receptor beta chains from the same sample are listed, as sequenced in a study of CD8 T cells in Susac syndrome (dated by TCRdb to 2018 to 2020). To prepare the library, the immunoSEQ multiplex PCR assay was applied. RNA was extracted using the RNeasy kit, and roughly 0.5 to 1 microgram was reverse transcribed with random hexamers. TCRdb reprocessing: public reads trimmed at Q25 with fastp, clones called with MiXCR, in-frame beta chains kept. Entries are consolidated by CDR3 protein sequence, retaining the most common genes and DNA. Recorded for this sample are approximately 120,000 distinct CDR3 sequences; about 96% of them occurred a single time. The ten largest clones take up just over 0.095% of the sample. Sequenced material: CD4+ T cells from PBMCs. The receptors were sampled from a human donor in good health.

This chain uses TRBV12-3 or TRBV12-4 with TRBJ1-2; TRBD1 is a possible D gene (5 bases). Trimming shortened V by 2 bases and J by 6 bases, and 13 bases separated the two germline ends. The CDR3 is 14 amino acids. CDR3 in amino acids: CASSLLGAGDGYTF. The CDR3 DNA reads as TGTGCCAGCAGTTTACTCGGGGCTGGAGATGGCTACACCTTC.

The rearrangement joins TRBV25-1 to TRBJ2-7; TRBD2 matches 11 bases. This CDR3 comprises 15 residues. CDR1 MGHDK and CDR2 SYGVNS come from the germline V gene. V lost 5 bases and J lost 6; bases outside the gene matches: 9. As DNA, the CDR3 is TGTGCCAGCAGTCCCTCACTAGCGGGAGTAATCGAGCAGTACTTC. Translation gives CASSPSLAGVIEQYF.

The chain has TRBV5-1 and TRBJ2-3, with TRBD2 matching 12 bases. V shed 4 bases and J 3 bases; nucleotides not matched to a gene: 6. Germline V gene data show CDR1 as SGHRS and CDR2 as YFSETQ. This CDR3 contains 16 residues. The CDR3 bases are TGCGCCAGCAGCCTTAGACTAGCGGGAGAAACAGATACGCAGTATTTT. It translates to CASSLRLAGETDTQYF.

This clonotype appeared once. The CDR3 nucleotides are TGCGCCAGCAGCCAAACGGGAGTTCCCAACACCGGGGAGCTGTTTTTT. Its translation: CASSQTGVPNTGELFF. This sequence joins TRBV4-1 and TRBJ2-2; possible D gene TRBD2, 6 bases. CDR1 is MGHRA, CDR2 YSYEKL, per germline. The CDR3 contains 16 residues. The V end was cut by 2 bases, the J end by 2 bases, with 12 bases between.

DNA of the CDR3: TGTGCCAGCAGCCCTACCCTGGGCTCTAACTATGGCTACACCTTC. Its translation is CASSPTLGSNYGYTF. This chain connects TRBV27 to TRBJ1-2; D not resolved. Trimming removed 6 bases from V and 0 bases from J, with 14 bases in between. This CDR3 region has 15 residues. In germline, CDR1 is MNHEY, CDR2 SMNVEV (reference sequence).

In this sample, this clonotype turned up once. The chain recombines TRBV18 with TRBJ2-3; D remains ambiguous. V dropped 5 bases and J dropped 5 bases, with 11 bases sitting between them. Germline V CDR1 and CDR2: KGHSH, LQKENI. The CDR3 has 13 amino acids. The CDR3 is CASSSEVQDTQYF. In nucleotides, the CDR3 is TGTGCCAGCTCATCAGAGGTCCAAGATACGCAGTATTTT.

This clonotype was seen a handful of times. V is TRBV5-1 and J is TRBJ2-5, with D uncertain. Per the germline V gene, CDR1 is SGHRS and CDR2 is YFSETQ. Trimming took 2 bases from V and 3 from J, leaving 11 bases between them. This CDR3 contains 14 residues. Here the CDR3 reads CASSFVAEKETQYF. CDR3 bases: TGCGCCAGCAGCTTTGTCGCGGAGAAAGAGACCCAGTACTTC.

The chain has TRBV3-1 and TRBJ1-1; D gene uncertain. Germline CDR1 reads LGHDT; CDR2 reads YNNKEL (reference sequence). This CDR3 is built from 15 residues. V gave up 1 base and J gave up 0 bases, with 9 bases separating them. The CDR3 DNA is TGTGCCAGCAGCCAAGGGCTGACCATGAACACTGAAGCTTTCTTT. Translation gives CASSQGLTMNTEAFF. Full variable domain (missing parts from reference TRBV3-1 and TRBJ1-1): DTAVSQTPKYLVTQMGNDKSIKCEQNLGHDTMYWYKQDSKKFLKIMFSYNNKELIINETVPNRFSPKSPDKAHLNLHINSLELGDSAVYFCASSQGLTMNTEAFFGQGTRLTVV.

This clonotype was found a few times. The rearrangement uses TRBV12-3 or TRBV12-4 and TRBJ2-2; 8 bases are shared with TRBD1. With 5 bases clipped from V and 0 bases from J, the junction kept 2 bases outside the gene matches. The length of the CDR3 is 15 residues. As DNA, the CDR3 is TGTGCCAGCAGTCCGGACAGGGCGAACACCGGGGAGCTGTTTTTT. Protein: CASSPDRANTGELFF.

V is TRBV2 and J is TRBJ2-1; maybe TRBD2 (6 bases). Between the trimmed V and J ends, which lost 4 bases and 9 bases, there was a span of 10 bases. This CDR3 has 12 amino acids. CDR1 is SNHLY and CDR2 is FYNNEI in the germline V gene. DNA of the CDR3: TGTGCCAGCAGTGCGCAGGGAGGTGAGCAGTTCTTC. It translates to CASSAQGGEQFF.